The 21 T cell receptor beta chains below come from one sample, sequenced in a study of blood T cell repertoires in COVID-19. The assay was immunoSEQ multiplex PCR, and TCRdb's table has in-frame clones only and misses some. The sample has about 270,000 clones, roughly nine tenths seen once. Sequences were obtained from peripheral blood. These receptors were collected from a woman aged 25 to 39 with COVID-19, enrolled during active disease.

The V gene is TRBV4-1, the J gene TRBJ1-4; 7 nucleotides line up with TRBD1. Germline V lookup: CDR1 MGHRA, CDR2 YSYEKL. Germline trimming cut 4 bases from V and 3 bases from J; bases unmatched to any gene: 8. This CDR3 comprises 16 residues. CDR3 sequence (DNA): TGCGCCAGCAGCCGGACCCTGACAGGGTCTAATGAAAAACTGTTTTTT. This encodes CASSRTLTGSNEKLFF.

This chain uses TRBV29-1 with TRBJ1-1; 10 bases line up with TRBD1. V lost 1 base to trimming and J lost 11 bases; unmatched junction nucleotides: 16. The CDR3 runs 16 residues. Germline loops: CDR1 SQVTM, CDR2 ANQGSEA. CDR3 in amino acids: CSVEGPSDRGHVSAFF. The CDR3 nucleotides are TGCAGCGTTGAAGGCCCCAGCGACAGGGGGCATGTTTCGGCTTTCTTT.

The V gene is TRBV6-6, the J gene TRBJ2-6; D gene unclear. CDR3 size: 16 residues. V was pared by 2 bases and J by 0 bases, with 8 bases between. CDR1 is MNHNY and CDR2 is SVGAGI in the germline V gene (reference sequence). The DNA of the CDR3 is TGTGCCAGCAGTTACACGGGTAGCTCTGGGGCCAACGTCCTGACTTTC. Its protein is CASSYTGSSGANVLTF.

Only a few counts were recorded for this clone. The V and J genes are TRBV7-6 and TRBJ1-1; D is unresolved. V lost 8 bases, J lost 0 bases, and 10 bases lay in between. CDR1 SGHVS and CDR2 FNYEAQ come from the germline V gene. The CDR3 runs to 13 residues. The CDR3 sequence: CASSTQVNTEAFF. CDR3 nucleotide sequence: TGTGCCAGCTCAACTCAGGTGAACACTGAAGCTTTCTTT.

CDR3 sequence (DNA): TGTGCCAGCAGCTTAGGTGGCGGAGGAGGGGCCAACGTCCTGACTTTC. This sequence encodes CASSLGGGGGANVLTF. The chain is built from TRBV11-3 and TRBJ2-6, with TRBD2 as a possible D gene (5 bases). The V end was cut by 1 base, the J end by 4 bases, with 11 bases between. The CDR3 totals 16 residues. Germline CDR1 reads SGHNT; CDR2 reads YENEEA.

CDR3 nucleotides: TGTGCCAGCAGCAAAGCCCTCCGGACAGGGTGGAAGACCCAGTACTTC. Amino acid sequence: CASSKALRTGWKTQYF. The V call is TRBV21-1, the J call TRBJ2-5; the D call in the table, TRBD1, was not verified against the DNA. TRBV21-1 is shown as a pseudogene. The CDR3 covers 16 residues.

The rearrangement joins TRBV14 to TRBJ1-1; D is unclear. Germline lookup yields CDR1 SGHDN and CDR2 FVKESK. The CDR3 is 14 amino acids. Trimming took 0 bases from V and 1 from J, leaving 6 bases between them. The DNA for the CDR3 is TGTGCCAGCAGCCAAGATCGGTCGAACACTGAAGCTTTCTTT. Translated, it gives CASSQDRSNTEAFF.

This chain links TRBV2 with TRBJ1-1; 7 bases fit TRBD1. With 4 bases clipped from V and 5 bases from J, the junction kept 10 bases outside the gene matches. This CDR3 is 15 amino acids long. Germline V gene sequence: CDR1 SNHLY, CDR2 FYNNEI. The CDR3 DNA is TGTGCCAGCAGTGCTGAGACAGGGTTAGGGACTGAAGCTTTCTTT. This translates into CASSAETGLGTEAFF.

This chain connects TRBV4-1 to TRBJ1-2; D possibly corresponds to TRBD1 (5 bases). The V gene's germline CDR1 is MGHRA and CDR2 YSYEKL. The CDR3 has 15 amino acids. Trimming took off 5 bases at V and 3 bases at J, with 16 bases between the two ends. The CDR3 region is CASSIQEGGYYGYTF. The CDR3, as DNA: TGCGCCAGCAGCATACAGGAGGGAGGGTACTATGGCTACACCTTC.

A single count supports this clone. CDR3 in amino acids: CASRMEASGGYTF. The CDR3 coding sequence is TGCGCCAGCAGAATGGAGGCCTCCGGTGGCTACACCTTC. The chain joins TRBV5-1 to TRBJ1-2; D gene unclear. CDR1 and CDR2 (germline): SGHRS, YFSETQ. The CDR3 is 13 amino acids. Trimming removed 5 bases from V and 7 bases from J, with 15 bases in between.

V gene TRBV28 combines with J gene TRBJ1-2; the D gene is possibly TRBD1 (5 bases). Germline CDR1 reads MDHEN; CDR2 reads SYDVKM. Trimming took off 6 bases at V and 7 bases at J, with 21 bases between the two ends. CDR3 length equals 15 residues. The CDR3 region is CASRPSSGQRGGYTF. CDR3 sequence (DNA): TGTGCCAGCAGACCCTCCTCCGGACAAAGGGGTGGCTACACCTTC.

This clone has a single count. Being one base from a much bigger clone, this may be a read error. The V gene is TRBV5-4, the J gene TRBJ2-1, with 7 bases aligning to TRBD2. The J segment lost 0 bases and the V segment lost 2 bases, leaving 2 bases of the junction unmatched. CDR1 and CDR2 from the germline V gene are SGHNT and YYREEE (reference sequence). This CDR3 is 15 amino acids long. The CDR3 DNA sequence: TGTGCCAGCAGCTTAGCGGGGAGCTCCTACAATGAGCAGTTCTTC. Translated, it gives CASSLAGSSYNEQFF.

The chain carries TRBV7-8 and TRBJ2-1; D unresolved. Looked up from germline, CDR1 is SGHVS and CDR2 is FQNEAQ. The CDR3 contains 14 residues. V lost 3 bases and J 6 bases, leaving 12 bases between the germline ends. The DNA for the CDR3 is TGTGCCAGCAGCTTTCAGACGGGTGGCAATGAGCAGTTCTTC. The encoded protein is CASSFQTGGNEQFF.

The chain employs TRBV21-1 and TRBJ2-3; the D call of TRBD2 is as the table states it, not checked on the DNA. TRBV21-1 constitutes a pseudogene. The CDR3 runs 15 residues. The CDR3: CASSKGLGGTDTQYF. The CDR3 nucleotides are TGTGCCAGCAGCAAAGGACTAGGAGGGACAGATACGCAGTATTTT.

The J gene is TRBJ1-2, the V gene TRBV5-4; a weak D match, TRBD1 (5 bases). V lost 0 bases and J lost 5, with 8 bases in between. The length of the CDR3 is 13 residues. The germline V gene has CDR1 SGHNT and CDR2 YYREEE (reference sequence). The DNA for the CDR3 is TGTGCCAGCAGCTTGGGGGGGGAGTATGGCTACACCTTC. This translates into CASSLGGEYGYTF.

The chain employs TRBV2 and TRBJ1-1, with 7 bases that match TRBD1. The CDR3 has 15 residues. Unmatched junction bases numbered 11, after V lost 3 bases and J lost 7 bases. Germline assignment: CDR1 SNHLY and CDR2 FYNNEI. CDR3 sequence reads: CASSDPYLGQREAFF. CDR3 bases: TGTGCCAGCAGTGACCCCTACCTGGGACAGCGTGAAGCTTTCTTT.

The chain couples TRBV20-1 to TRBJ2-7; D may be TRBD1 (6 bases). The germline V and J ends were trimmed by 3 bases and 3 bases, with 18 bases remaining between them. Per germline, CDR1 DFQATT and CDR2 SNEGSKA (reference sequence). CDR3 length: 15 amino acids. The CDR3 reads CSASLATGKGYEQYF. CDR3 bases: TGCAGTGCTAGTTTAGCCACAGGGAAGGGCTACGAGCAGTACTTC.

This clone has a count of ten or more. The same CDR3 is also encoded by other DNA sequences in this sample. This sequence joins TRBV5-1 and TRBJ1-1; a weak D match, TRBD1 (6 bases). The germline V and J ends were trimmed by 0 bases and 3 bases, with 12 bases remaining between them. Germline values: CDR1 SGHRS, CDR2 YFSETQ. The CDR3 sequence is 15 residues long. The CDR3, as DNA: TGCGCCAGCAGCTTGGGAGCGGGGGCGGACACTGAAGCTTTCTTT. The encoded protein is CASSLGAGADTEAFF.

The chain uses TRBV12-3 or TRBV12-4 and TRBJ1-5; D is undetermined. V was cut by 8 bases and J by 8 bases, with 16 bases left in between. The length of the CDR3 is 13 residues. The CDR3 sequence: CASPRPYAEPQHF. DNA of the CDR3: TGTGCCAGCCCTAGACCCTACGCGGAGCCCCAGCATTTT.

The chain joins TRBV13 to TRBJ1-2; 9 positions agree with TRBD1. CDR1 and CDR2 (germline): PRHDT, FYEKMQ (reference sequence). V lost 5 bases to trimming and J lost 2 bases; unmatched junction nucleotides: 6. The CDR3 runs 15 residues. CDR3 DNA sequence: TGTGCCAGCAGCCTGAGGGACAGGGAAAACTATGGCTACACCTTC. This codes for CASSLRDRENYGYTF.

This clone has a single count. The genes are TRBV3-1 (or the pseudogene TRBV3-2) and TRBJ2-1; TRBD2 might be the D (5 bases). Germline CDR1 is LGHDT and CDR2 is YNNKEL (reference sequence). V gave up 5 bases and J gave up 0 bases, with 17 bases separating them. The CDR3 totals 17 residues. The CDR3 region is CASSGSTLAGSYNEQFF. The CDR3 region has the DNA TGTGCCAGCAGCGGGTCCACCCTAGCAGGCTCCTACAATGAGCAGTTCTTC.